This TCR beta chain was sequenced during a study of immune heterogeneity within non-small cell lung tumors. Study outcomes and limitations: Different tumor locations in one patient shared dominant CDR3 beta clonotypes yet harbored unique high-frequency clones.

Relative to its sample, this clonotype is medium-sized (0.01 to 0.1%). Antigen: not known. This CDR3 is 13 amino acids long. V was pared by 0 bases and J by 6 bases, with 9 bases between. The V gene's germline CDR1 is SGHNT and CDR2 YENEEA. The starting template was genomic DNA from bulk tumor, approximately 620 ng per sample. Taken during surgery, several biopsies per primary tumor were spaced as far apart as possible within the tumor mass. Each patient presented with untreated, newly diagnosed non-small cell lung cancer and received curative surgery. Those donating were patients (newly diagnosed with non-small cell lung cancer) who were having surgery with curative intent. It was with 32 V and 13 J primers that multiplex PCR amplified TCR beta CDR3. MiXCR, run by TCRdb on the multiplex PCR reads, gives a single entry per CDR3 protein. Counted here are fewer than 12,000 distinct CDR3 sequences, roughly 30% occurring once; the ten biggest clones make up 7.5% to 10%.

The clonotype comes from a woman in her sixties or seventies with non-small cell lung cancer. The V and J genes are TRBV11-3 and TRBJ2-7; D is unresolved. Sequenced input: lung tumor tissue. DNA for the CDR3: TGTGCCAGCAGCTTAGATTACTCAACCGAGCAGTACTTC. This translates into CASSLDYSTEQYF.